The following is a TCR beta chain sequence with its context. Germline V gives CDR1 GTSNPN, CDR2 SVGIG (reference sequence). The CDR3 spans 12 residues. V dropped 7 bases and J dropped 2 bases, with 11 bases sitting between them. The method was immunoSEQ multiplex PCR; TCRdb's version includes in-frame clones alone and lacks a portion of them. This sample has roughly 290,000 clones, with 75% to 90% found just once. This sample stems from a study of blood T cell repertoires in COVID-19. At the level of the study: The United States, Italy and Spain were the sources of the acute and convalescent COVID-19 samples.

The chain has TRBV30 and TRBJ1-2; D is undetermined. This TCR was sampled from a woman in her twenties or thirties who had recovered from COVID-19. The sample was peripheral blood. CDR3 loop: CAFYPGNYGYTF. In DNA, the CDR3 is TGTGCCTTCTATCCGGGAAACTATGGCTACACCTTC.